This T cell receptor (beta chain) was identified in a study of radiotherapy plus CTLA-4 blockade in lung cancer. Study as a whole: Of the patients, about 19% showed objective responses and 31% attained disease control. Points from the study as a whole: Early shifts in blood T cell clones, with interferon-beta, reportedly predicted response best. TCR clones from tumors expanded in blood after radiotherapy plus ipilimumab.

This CDR3 is 13 amino acids long. V dropped 6 bases and J dropped 8; count of bases not matched to a gene: 9. Germline V gene lookup returns CDR1 SQVTM and CDR2 ANQGSEA. Concerning this clone: Antigen specificity is unknown. This sample also contains other DNA sequences that code for the same CDR3.

Profiling relied on immunoSEQ multiplex PCR, and the TCRdb table lists in-frame clones only, not all of them. The table has roughly 120,000 clones, 75% to 80% seen once. J is TRBJ1-2 and V is TRBV29-1, with TRBD1 matching over 10 bases. The specimen was peripheral blood, collected from a patient treated with radiotherapy plus ipilimumab. The TCR was taken from a human donor with non-small cell lung cancer who had a partial response to radiotherapy plus ipilimumab. Here the CDR3 reads CSVVGTGVLGYTF. In nucleotides, the CDR3 is TGCAGCGTAGTTGGGACAGGGGTTCTCGGCTACACCTTC.